One sample yielded the 24 T cell receptor beta chains listed below, sequenced in a study of immune evolution from preneoplasia to lung adenocarcinoma. Sequencing was performed with immunoSEQ multiplex PCR; in TCRdb, only in-frame clones are kept and a portion is missing. The table has a few thousand clones, 65% to 85% seen once. The sequenced sample consisted of FFPE adjacent normal lung tissue. These receptor sequences come from a donor older than 65 with lung adenocarcinoma.

V usage is TRBV2 and J usage is TRBJ2-1; D tentatively reads TRBD1 or TRBD2 (5 bases each). Germline V gene lookup returns CDR1 SNHLY and CDR2 FYNNEI. V was clipped by 6 bases and J by 4 bases, with 19 bases between them. The CDR3 length is 16 residues. The CDR3, as DNA: TGTGCCAGCAGCGTGGGACCGAGGGCCCTGTACAATGAGCAGTTCTTC. Its protein is CASSVGPRALYNEQFF. Supplemented by reference TRBV2 and TRBJ2-1, the full variable domain reads EPEVTQTPSHQVTQMGQEVILRCVPISNHLYFYWYRQILGQKVEFLVSFYNNEISEKSEIFDDQFSVERPDGSNFTLKIRSTKLEDSAMYFCASSVGPRALYNEQFFGPGTRLTVL.

This clone was observed a few times. V gene TRBV5-1 combines with J gene TRBJ2-2, with D maybe TRBD1 (5 bases). The CDR3 is 15 residues long. The germline V gene encodes CDR1 SGHRS and CDR2 YFSETQ. V dropped 0 bases and J dropped 4 bases, with 10 bases sitting between them. CDR3: CASSLALGVTGELFF. CDR3 DNA sequence: TGCGCCAGCAGCTTGGCCCTAGGGGTCACCGGGGAGCTGTTTTTT.

J is TRBJ2-3 and V is TRBV11-2; 11 positions agree with TRBD2. The junction had 2 bases not matched to a gene; V was cut back by 5 bases and J by 4 bases. The CDR3 has 14 residues. Germline values: CDR1 SGHAT, CDR2 FQNNGV. In nucleotides, the CDR3 is TGTGCCAGCAGCATAGCGGGAGGGTCAGATACGCAGTATTTT. Translation: CASSIAGGSDTQYF.

The chain uses TRBV30 and TRBJ2-7; tentatively, D is TRBD1 (5 bases). The V and J ends lost 4 bases and 0 bases respectively, with 7 bases between them. This CDR3 has 12 residues. CDR1 GTSNPN and CDR2 SVGIG come from the germline V gene (reference sequence). CDR3 nucleotide sequence: TGTGCCTGGACAGACAGCTCCTACGAGCAGTACTTC. This translates into CAWTDSSYEQYF.

CDR3: CASSVSGIFDEQFF. DNA for the CDR3: TGTGCCAGCAGCGTTAGCGGGATTTTCGATGAGCAGTTCTTC. This sequence joins TRBV9 and TRBJ2-1; 8 bases are shared with TRBD2. Germline V gene data show CDR1 as SGDLS and CDR2 as YYNGEE. The CDR3 extends over 14 amino acids. J gave up 8 bases and V 2 bases, and 6 bases lay outside the gene matches.

This chain connects TRBV6-6 to TRBJ2-1; TRBD1 matches at 8 bases. The V segment lost 6 bases and the J segment 15 bases; nucleotides outside the gene matches: 10. Germline lookup yields CDR1 MNHNY and CDR2 SVGAGI (reference sequence). CDR3 length: 12 residues. The CDR3 nucleotides are TGTGCCAGCAGCCCTGACAGGGGCGCGGGGTTCTTC. This codes for CASSPDRGAGFF.

This sequence joins TRBV7-9 and TRBJ2-1; D uncertain. Trimming left V 1 base short and J 9 bases short, with 10 bases between. The CDR3 runs 13 residues. Germline-derived CDR1 and CDR2 are SEHNR and FQNEAQ (reference sequence). CDR3: CASSLGSLSEQFF. In nucleotides, the CDR3 is TGTGCCAGCAGCTTAGGATCTCTTTCTGAGCAGTTCTTC.

J is TRBJ2-3 and V is TRBV6-5; D is undetermined. CDR3 size: 15 residues. V shed 2 bases and J shed 3 bases, with 12 bases lying between them. CDR1 and CDR2 (germline): MNHEY, SVGAGI. This CDR3 is CASSYGPGATDTQYF. The DNA of the CDR3 is TGTGCCAGCAGTTACGGACCAGGAGCAACAGATACGCAGTATTTT.

CDR3 loop: CASSFGVRETQYF. CDR3 DNA: TGTGCCAGCAGCTTTGGGGTTCGAGAGACCCAGTACTTC. J is TRBJ2-5 and V is TRBV7-7; unclear D gene. CDR1 SSHAT and CDR2 FNYEAQ come from the germline V gene (reference sequence). V lost 3 bases, J lost 4 bases, and 9 bases lay in between. The CDR3 totals 13 residues.

The chain recombines TRBV2 with TRBJ1-1, with a weak D call TRBD1 (5 bases). Per germline, CDR1 SNHLY and CDR2 FYNNEI. V lost 9 bases and J lost 0, with 11 bases in between. The CDR3 length is 13 residues. For the CDR3, the DNA is TGTGCCAGTATGGGGCAAATGAACACTGAAGCTTTCTTT. This translates into CASMGQMNTEAFF.

The chain uses TRBV5-1 and TRBJ2-2, with 10 bases matching TRBD1. The CDR3 length is 15 residues. The V gene's germline CDR1 is SGHRS and CDR2 YFSETQ. V shed 4 bases, J shed 4 bases, and the junction held 4 bases outside the gene matches. DNA for the CDR3: TGCGCCAGCAGCAAGGGGACAGGGGTCACCGGGGAGCTGTTTTTT. It translates to CASSKGTGVTGELFF. Full variable domain (remainder filled in from reference TRBV5-1 and TRBJ2-2): KAGVTQTPRYLIKTRGQQVTLSCSPISGHRSVSWYQQTPGQGLQFLFEYFSETQRNKGNFPGRFSGRQFSNSRSEMNVSTLELGDSALYLCASSKGTGVTGELFFGEGSRLTVL.

The chain joins TRBV4-1 to TRBJ1-1; D uncertain. In germline, CDR1 is MGHRA, CDR2 YSYEKL. Trimming stripped 0 bases from V and 0 bases from J, with 11 bases between. The CDR3 is made up of 16 amino acids. CDR3 in amino acids: CASSQDINRLNTEAFF. The CDR3 nucleotides are TGCGCCAGCAGCCAAGACATCAACCGTCTGAACACTGAAGCTTTCTTT.

J is TRBJ1-3 and V is TRBV7-2; 9 nucleotides align to TRBD1. J was trimmed by 0 bases and V by 5 bases; bases with no gene match: 8. CDR3 length: 17 amino acids. Germline assignment: CDR1 SGHTA and CDR2 FQGNSA. The CDR3: CASSPDRGANSGNTIYF. The CDR3 nucleotides read TGTGCCAGCAGCCCGGACAGGGGCGCTAACTCTGGAAACACCATATATTTT.

The table lists this clone with a few counts. The chain joins TRBV10-3 to TRBJ2-7; 9 nucleotides align to TRBD1. The CDR3 totals 14 residues. The germline CDR1 and CDR2 sequences are ENHRY and SYGVKD. The J segment lost 5 bases and the V segment lost 10 bases, leaving 12 bases of the junction unmatched. This chain's CDR3 is CATREQGAGHEQYF. CDR3 sequence (DNA): TGTGCCACCAGAGAACAGGGGGCTGGGCACGAGCAGTACTTC.

The chain employs TRBV4-1 and TRBJ1-1, with D tentatively TRBD1 (5 bases). The length of the CDR3 is 14 residues. The ends were cut back, 4 bases at V and 1 base at J, with 10 bases in the middle. Germline loops: CDR1 MGHRA, CDR2 YSYEKL. The CDR3 bases are TGCGCCAGCAGCCGGGGACCGCCGAACACTGAAGCTTTCTTT. Amino acid sequence: CASSRGPPNTEAFF.

The rearrangement uses TRBV6-5 and TRBJ1-1; D remains ambiguous. The ends were cut back, 0 bases at V and 7 bases at J, with 12 bases in the middle. From germline, CDR1 is MNHEY and CDR2 SVGAGI. The CDR3 spans 14 residues. CDR3 DNA sequence: TGTGCCAGCAGTTACTCGATAGCGCCAAATGAAGCTTTCTTT. Protein sequence: CASSYSIAPNEAFF.

V and J are TRBV6-1 and TRBJ1-5; D is undetermined. The germline CDR1 and CDR2 sequences are MNHNS and SASEGT. Between the trimmed V and J ends, which lost 4 bases and 3 bases, there was a span of 13 bases. The CDR3 is 15 amino acids. The chain's CDR3 is CASSGWVEDNQPQHF. The CDR3 bases are TGTGCCAGCAGTGGCTGGGTAGAGGACAATCAGCCCCAGCATTTT.

This chain uses TRBV18 with TRBJ2-3; 10 bases are shared with TRBD2. The J segment lost 0 bases and the V segment lost 4 bases, leaving 7 bases of the junction unmatched. In germline, CDR1 is KGHSH, CDR2 LQKENI. The CDR3 loop spans 17 amino acids. The CDR3 sequence is CASSRRTSGFSTDTQYF. CDR3 nucleotide sequence: TGTGCCAGCTCACGCAGGACTAGCGGTTTTAGCACAGATACGCAGTATTTT.

The J gene is TRBJ1-1, the V gene TRBV11-3; TRBD1 agrees at 8 bases. The CDR3 contains 13 residues. Trimming took 7 bases from V and 5 from J; bases not matched to a gene: 6. CDR1 and CDR2 from the germline V gene are SGHNT and YENEEA. The CDR3 loop reads CASTSRGRTEAFF. The CDR3 region has the DNA TGTGCCAGCACCTCCAGGGGGCGAACTGAAGCTTTCTTT.

This clone counts as medium-sized. The chain uses TRBV5-4 and TRBJ2-7, with TRBD1 matching over 7 bases. The CDR3 consists of 14 residues. Germline V gene data show CDR1 as SGHNT and CDR2 as YYREEE (reference sequence). Germline trimming cut 4 bases from V and 6 bases from J; bases unmatched to any gene: 10. CDR3 nucleotides: TGTGCCAGCAGCCCGAGGACAGGAAGTCCCGAGCAGTACTTC. Protein sequence: CASSPRTGSPEQYF.

The V and J genes are TRBV30 and TRBJ2-2; the D is unclear. The germline CDR1 and CDR2 sequences are GTSNPN and SVGIG (reference sequence). Trimming left V 0 bases short and J 4 bases short, with 6 bases between. This CDR3 has 13 residues. In DNA form, the CDR3 reads TGTGCCTGGAGTGTCCGGTCCACCGGGGAGCTGTTTTTT. The encoded protein is CAWSVRSTGELFF.

In its sample, this clone was seen once. Other DNA sequences of this sample code for an identical CDR3. The rearrangement joins TRBV30 to TRBJ2-3, with D tentatively TRBD2 (5 bases). The CDR3 is 10 residues long. Germline V gene sequence: CDR1 GTSNPN, CDR2 SVGIG (reference sequence). The germline V and J ends were trimmed by 5 bases and 5 bases, with 5 bases remaining between them. The CDR3 coding sequence is TGTGCCTGGGGACTAGATACGCAGTATTTT. This sequence encodes CAWGLDTQYF.

The chain couples TRBV5-4 to TRBJ1-2; D may be TRBD1 (5 bases). This CDR3 spans 15 amino acids. Looked up from germline, CDR1 is SGHNT and CDR2 is YYREEE (reference sequence). V shed 4 bases and J shed 5 bases, with 18 bases lying between them. The CDR3 DNA reads as TGTGCCAGCAGCGCAAAGAGGGACGGTGGTTATGGCTACACCTTC. Its protein product is CASSAKRDGGYGYTF.

This sequence joins TRBV7-9 and TRBJ2-5, with 10 bases fitting TRBD2. CDR3 length equals 16 residues. Germline V lookup: CDR1 SEHNR, CDR2 FQNEAQ (reference sequence). The trim removed 2 bases at V and 4 bases at J, leaving 7 bases unmatched. CDR3 sequence reads: CASSLWTSGALETQYF. CDR3 bases: TGTGCCAGCAGCTTATGGACTAGCGGTGCATTAGAGACCCAGTACTTC.